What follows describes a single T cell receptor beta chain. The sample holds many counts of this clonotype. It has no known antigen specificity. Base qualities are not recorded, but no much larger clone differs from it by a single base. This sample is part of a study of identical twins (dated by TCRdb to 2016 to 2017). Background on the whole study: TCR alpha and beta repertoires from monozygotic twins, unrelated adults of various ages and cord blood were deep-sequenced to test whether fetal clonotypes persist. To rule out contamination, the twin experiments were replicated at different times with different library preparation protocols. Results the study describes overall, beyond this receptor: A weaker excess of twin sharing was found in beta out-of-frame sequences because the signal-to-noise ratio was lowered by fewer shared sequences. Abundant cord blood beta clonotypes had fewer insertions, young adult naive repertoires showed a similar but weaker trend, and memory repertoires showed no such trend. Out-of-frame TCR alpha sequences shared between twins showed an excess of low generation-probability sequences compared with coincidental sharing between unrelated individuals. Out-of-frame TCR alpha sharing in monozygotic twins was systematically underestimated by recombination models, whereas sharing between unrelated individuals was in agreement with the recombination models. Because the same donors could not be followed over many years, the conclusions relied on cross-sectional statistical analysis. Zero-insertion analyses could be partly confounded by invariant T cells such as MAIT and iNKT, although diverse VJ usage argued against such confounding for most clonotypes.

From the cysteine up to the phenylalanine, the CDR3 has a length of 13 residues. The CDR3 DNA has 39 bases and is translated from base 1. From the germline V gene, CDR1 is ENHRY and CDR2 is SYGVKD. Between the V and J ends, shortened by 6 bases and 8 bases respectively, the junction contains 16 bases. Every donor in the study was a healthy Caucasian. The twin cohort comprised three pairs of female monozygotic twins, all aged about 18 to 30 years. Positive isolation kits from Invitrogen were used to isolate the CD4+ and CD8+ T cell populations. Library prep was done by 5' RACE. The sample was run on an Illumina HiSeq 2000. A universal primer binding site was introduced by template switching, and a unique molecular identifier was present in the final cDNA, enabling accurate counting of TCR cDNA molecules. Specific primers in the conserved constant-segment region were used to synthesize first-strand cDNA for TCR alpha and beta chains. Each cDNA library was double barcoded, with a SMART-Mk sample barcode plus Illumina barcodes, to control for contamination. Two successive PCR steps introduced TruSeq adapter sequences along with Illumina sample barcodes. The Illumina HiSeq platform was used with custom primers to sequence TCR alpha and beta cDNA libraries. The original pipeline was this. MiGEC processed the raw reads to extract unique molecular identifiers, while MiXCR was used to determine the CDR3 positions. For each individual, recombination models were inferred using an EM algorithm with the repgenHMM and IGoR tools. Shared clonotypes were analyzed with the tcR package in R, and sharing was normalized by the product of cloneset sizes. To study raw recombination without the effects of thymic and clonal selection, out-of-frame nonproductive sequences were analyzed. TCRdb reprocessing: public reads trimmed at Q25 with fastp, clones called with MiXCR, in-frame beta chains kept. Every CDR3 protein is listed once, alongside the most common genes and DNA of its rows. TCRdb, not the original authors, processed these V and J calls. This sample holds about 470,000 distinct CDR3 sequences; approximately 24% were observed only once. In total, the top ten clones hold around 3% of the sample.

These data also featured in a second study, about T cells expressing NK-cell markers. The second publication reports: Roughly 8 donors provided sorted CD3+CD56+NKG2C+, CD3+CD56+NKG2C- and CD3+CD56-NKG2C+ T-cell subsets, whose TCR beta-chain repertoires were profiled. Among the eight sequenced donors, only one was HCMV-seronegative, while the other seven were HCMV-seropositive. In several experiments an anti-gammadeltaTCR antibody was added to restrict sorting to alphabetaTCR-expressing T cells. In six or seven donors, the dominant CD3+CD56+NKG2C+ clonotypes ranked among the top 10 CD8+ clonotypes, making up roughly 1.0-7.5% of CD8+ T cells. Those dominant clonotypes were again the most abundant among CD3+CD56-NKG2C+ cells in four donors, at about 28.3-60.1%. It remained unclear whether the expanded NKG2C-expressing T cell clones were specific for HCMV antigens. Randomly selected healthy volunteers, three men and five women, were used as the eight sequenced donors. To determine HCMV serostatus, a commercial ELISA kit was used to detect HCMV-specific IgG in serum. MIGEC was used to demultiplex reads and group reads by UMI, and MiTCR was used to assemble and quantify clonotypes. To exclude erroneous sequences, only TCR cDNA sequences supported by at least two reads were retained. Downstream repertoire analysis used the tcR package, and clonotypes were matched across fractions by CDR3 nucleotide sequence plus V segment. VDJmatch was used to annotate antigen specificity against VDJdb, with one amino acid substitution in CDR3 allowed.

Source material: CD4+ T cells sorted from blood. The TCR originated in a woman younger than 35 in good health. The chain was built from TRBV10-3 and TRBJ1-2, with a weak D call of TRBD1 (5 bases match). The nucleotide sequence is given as TGTGCCATCAGCGCGGAGCCAGGGAAAGGCTACACCTTC. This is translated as CAISAEPGKGYTF.